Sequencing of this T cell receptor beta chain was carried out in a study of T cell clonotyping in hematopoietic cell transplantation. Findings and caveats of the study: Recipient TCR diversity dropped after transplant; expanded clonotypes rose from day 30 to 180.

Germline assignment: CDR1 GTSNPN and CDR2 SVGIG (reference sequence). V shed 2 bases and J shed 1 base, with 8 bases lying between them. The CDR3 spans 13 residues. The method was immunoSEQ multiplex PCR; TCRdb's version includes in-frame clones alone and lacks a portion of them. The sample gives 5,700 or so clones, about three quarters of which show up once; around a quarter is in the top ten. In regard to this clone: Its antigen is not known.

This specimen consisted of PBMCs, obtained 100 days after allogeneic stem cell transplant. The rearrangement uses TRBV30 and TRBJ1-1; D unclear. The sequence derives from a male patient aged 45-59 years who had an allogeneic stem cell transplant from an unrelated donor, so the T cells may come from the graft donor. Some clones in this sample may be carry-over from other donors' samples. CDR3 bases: TGTGCCTGGAGTCAAACTTCGAACACTGAAGCTTTCTTT. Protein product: CAWSQTSNTEAFF.